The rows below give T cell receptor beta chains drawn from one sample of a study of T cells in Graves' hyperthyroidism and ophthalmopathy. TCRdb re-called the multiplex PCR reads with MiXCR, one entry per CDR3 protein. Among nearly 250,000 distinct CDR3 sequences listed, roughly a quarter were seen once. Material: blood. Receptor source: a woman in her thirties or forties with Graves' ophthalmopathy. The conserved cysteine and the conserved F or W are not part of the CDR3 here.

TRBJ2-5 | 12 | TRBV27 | ASSLRGPRETQY
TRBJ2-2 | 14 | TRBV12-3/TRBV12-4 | ASSFRFRGGSGELF
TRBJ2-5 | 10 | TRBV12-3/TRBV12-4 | ASSPWAGALY
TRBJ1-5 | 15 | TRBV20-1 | SARLPLGGARDQPQH
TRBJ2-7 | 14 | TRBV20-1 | SARDQGTRGFTEQY
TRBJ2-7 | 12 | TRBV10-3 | AISQRLADYEQY
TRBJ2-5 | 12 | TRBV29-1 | SVELQGSYETQY
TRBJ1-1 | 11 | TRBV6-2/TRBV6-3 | ASSYAWEAEAF
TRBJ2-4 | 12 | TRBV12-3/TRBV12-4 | ASSLWLAKNIQY
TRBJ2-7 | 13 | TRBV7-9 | ASSLERQGEGEQY
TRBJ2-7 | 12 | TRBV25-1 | ASSQTGTRYEQY
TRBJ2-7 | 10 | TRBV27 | ASNPGYGEQY
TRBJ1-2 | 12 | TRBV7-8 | ASSPGTGGWGYT
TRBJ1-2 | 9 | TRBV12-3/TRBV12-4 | ASSVSYGYT
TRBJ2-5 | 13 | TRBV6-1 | ASSGTGGNGETQY
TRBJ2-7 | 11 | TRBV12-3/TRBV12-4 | ASNRGGTYEQY
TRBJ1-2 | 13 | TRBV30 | AWRDRASLNYGYT
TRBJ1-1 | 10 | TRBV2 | ASSLQGNEAF
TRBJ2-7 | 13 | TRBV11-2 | ASSSNSGSPYEQY
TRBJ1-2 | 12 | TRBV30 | AWSNRDREGGYT